This T cell receptor (beta chain) was retrieved from a study of shared clonotypes between healthy human individuals. In the naive CD8 group, cells lacked CD45RO and were positively selected for CCR7, so terminally differentiated effector memory CD45RA+ cells were left out. Looked up from germline, CDR1 is SEHNR and CDR2 is FQNEAQ (reference sequence). The length of the CDR3 is 15 residues. After removal of 5 bases from V and 4 bases from J, the junction contained 10 bases not matched to a gene. This table comes from immunoSEQ multiplex PCR, and its TCRdb copy is limited to in-frame clones, with some not included. The sample holds around 2.1 million clones, about 93% seen once.

The sequence came from a man younger than 35 in good health. Some clones in this sample may be carry-over from other donors' samples. V usage is TRBV7-9 and J usage is TRBJ2-7; TRBD1 matches at 8 bases. Sequenced sample: naive CD8+ T cells from PBMCs. The CDR3 region is CASSLSRDRPYEQYF. Written as DNA, the CDR3 is TGTGCCAGCAGCCTTTCCCGGGACAGGCCTTACGAGCAGTACTTC.